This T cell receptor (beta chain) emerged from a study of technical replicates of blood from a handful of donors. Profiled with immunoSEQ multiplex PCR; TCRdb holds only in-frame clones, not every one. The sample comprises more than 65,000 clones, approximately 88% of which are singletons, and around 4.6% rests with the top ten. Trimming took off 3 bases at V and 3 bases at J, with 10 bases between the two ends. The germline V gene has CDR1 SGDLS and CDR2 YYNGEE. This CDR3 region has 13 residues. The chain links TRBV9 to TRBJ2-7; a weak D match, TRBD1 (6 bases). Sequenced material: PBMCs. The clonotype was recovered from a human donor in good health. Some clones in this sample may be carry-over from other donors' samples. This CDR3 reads CASSGGPVYEQYF. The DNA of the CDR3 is TGTGCCAGCAGCGGGGGGCCTGTCTACGAGCAGTACTTC.